These T cell receptor beta chains were read from a single sample in a study of shared clonotypes between healthy human individuals. Here immunoSEQ multiplex PCR was the method, and the copy in TCRdb shows in-frame clones only, minus some. This table holds around 610,000 clones, around 96% found once. The source material was naive CD8+ T cells sorted from blood. The receptors derive from a woman aged 30 to 39 in good health. The CDR3 runs from the conserved cysteine through the conserved F or W. The D gene is left open where the match is weak. Where a row states a size, it is once, few, many or the class of an expanded clone; other rows omit it.

clone_size | j_call | d_call | v_call | cdr3_nt | cdr3_aa
. | TRBJ2-7 | TRBD2 | TRBV2 | TGTGCCAGCAGTGGATGGGGACGTAGCGGGTACGAGCAGTACTTC | CASSGWGRSGYEQYF
. | TRBJ1-5 | . | TRBV27 | TGTGCCAGCAGACCTCTGGGGACGGAAAATCAGCCCCAGCATTTT | CASRPLGTENQPQHF
once | TRBJ2-2 | TRBD2 | TRBV4-1 | TGCGCCAGCAGCCAAGCCCGGAGGCTGACTAGCGATGGAGACACCGGGGAGCTGTTTTTT | CASSQARRLTSDGDTGELFF
. | TRBJ2-3 | TRBD2 | TRBV11-1 | TGTGCCAGCAGCTTACGGGAGGCAGATACGCAGTATTTT | CASSLREADTQYF
. | TRBJ2-1 | . | TRBV7-9 | TGTGCCAGCAGCTTAGGCCGGGAACTGTACAATGAGCAGTTCTTC | CASSLGRELYNEQFF
. | TRBJ2-3 | TRBD2 | TRBV6-1 | TGTGCCAGCGCCCAACTAGCGATGTCCACAGATACGCAGTATTTT | CASAQLAMSTDTQYF
. | TRBJ1-1 | . | TRBV9 | TGTGCCAGCAGCGTAGGAGATGGGGTTGGAGCTTTCTTT | CASSVGDGVGAFF
. | TRBJ2-7 | TRBD1 | TRBV19 | TGTGCCAGTAGTTCCGGGACAGGCCGGAACTACGAGCAGTACTTC | CASSSGTGRNYEQYF
. | TRBJ2-7 | . | TRBV19 | TGTGCCAGTAGGGGGTGGTACGAGCAGTACTTC | CASRGWYEQYF
. | TRBJ2-3 | . | TRBV19 | TGTGCCAGTAGTGGCCATAGCGAAAATACGCAGTATTTT | CASSGHSENTQYF
few | TRBJ1-1 | . | TRBV19 | TGTGCAGCCAAATTGGGGGCGAACACTGAAGCTTTCTTT | CAAKLGANTEAFF
. | TRBJ1-1 | . | TRBV28 | TGTGCCAGTGGACTGAAAATGAACACTGAAGCTTTCTTT | CASGLKMNTEAFF
. | TRBJ2-7 | . | TRBV5-1 | TGCGCCAGCAGTCCCGGGACTCTATCCTACGAGCAGTACTTC | CASSPGTLSYEQYF
. | TRBJ2-3 | . | TRBV6-1 | TGTGCCAGCAACGAACGATTCCCTAGCACAGATACGCAGTATTTT | CASNERFPSTDTQYF
. | TRBJ1-5 | . | TRBV11-2 | TGTGCCAGCAGCTTAGATGCCAGCAGCAATCAGCCCCAGCATTTT | CASSLDASSNQPQHF
. | TRBJ1-2 | TRBD1 | TRBV13 | TGTGCCAGCAGCTTGGGACAGGGGGCAATCTATGGCTACACCTTC | CASSLGQGAIYGYTF
. | TRBJ1-1 | . | TRBV30 | TGTGCCTGGAATAGGATGAACACTGAAGCTTTCTTT | CAWNRMNTEAFF
. | TRBJ2-1 | TRBD2 | TRBV25-1 | TGTGCCAGCAGTGTACTAGCGGGAGGTGTCGATGAGCAGTTCTTC | CASSVLAGGVDEQFF
. | TRBJ1-1 | TRBD1 | TRBV27 | TGTGCCAGCAGTTCCTCAGGACAGGGGAACACTGAAGCTTTCTTT | CASSSSGQGNTEAFF
. | TRBJ2-3 | . | TRBV6-4 | TGTGCCAGCAGTGACTCTAGCGCGGGGGATACGCAGTATTTT | CASSDSSAGDTQYF
. | TRBJ2-1 | . | TRBV27 | TGTGCCAGCAGTCTTATGCGGTACAATGAGCAGTTCTTC | CASSLMRYNEQFF
. | TRBJ2-7 | . | TRBV19 | TGTGCCAGTCAAAGGGACGAAAACTACGAGCAGTACTTC | CASQRDENYEQYF
. | TRBJ1-2 | . | TRBV9 | TGTGCCAGCAGCCTTTGGGACTCCTTGGGTAACTATGGCTACACCTTC | CASSLWDSLGNYGYTF
. | TRBJ1-1 | . | TRBV15 | TGTGCCACCAGCAGTAGGAGGGTTAACACTGAAGCTTTCTTT | CATSSRRVNTEAFF
once | TRBJ2-7 | . | TRBV10-3 | TGTGCCTCTCTGGATCCGGGAGAGGAGTCCTACGAGCAGTACTTC | CASLDPGEESYEQYF
. | TRBJ2-1 | TRBD2 | TRBV5-4 | TGTGCCAGCAGCCCTAGCGGGAGGGCTCCTCACAATGAGCAGTTCTTC | CASSPSGRAPHNEQFF
. | TRBJ2-5 | TRBD1 | TRBV6-6 | TGTGCCAGCAGTTATCCGGACAGGGAGTACCAAGAGACCCAGTACTTC | CASSYPDREYQETQYF
. | TRBJ2-5 | . | TRBV15 | TGTGCCACCAGCAGAGTTCCGGGAGAAGAGACCCAGTACTTC | CATSRVPGEETQYF
. | TRBJ2-6 | TRBD1 | TRBV28 | TGTGCCAGCAGTGGATCGTTCCGGACAGGGGGGTCTGGGGCCAACGTCCTGACTTTC | CASSGSFRTGGSGANVLTF
. | TRBJ2-7 | . | TRBV29-1 | TGCAGCGTTGAAGATGGGGTATTCCACGAGCAGTACTTC | CSVEDGVFHEQYF
. | TRBJ1-1 | . | TRBV28 | TGTGCCAGCAGTTTATATCGGGGGCTGAACACTGAAGCTTTCTTT | CASSLYRGLNTEAFF
. | TRBJ1-5 | TRBD1 | TRBV28 | TGTGCCAGCAGGGCAGGGGGGAGACCAGGGCTCAGCAATCAGCCCCAGCATTTT | CASRAGGRPGLSNQPQHF
. | TRBJ2-7 | TRBD2 | TRBV7-2 | TGTGCCAGCAGCTTAGGTCGTGGGACTAGCGGGAGTTCCTACGAGCAGTACTTC | CASSLGRGTSGSSYEQYF
. | TRBJ1-1 | . | TRBV7-9 | TGTGCCAGCAGCACCACCGCGAGGGAAATTAACACTGAAGCTTTCTTT | CASSTTAREINTEAFF
. | TRBJ2-7 | . | TRBV5-4 | TGTGCCAGCAGTACGGGTAGCGGTGGCTTTGAGCAGTACTTC | CASSTGSGGFEQYF
few | TRBJ2-7 | . | TRBV7-2 | TGTGCCAGCAGCTTTCCGACAGGCGTGTACTTC | CASSFPTGVYF
. | TRBJ2-7 | . | TRBV27 | TGTGCCAGCAGTTTCGAATCGGCGTCCGAGCAGTACTTC | CASSFESASEQYF
. | TRBJ2-7 | . | TRBV6-5 | TGTGCCAGCAGTTACTCACTGGACTACGAGCAGTACTTC | CASSYSLDYEQYF
. | TRBJ2-2 | . | TRBV15 | TGTGCCACCAGCAGGAGGCCCTGGGCGTCTAACACCGGGGAGCTGTTTTTT | CATSRRPWASNTGELFF
few | TRBJ2-7 | TRBD2 | TRBV9 | TGTGCCAGCAGCGTAGGTAGCGGGACCTACGAGCAGTACTTC | CASSVGSGTYEQYF
. | TRBJ1-1 | . | TRBV11-2 | TGTGCCAGCAGCTTAGCCGGGGCTCGGGTCTTT | CASSLAGARVF
. | TRBJ2-7 | TRBD2 | TRBV2 | TGTGCCAGCAGTAGGACTAGCGGGAGCTACGAGCAGTACTTC | CASSRTSGSYEQYF
. | TRBJ2-2 | . | TRBV9 | TGTGCCAGCAGCCCCCGGGGAGCCGGGGAGCTGTTTTTT | CASSPRGAGELFF
. | TRBJ2-7 | . | TRBV6-1 | TGTGCCAGCAGTGAAGCTAGCAGCCTCTCCTACGAGCAGTACTTC | CASSEASSLSYEQYF
. | TRBJ2-5 | . | TRBV5-6 | TGTGCCAGCAGCTTAGGTCTAGACGAGAAGACCCAGTACTTC | CASSLGLDEKTQYF
. | TRBJ1-2 | . | TRBV7-9 | TGTGCCAGCAGCTCTCAGAGCTTCGCTAACTATGGCTACACCTTC | CASSSQSFANYGYTF
. | TRBJ2-1 | . | TRBV27 | TGTGCCAGCAGTTTAATTGGCTCCTACAATGAGCAGTTCTTC | CASSLIGSYNEQFF
. | TRBJ2-1 | TRBD2 | TRBV7-8 | TGTGCCAGCAGCTTACTAGCGGGAACCGACAATGAGCAGTTCTTC | CASSLLAGTDNEQFF
. | TRBJ2-5 | . | TRBV7-8 | TGTGCCAGCAGCTTAGACGGAGAAGAGACCCAGTACTTC | CASSLDGEETQYF
. | TRBJ2-5 | . | TRBV28 | TGTGCCAGCAAGGGAGGAGAGACCCAGTACTTC | CASKGGETQYF
. | TRBJ2-1 | . | TRBV11-3 | TGTGCCAGCAGCTTAGGTGGCAGTAAGCAGTTCTTC | CASSLGGSKQFF
once | TRBJ1-1 | TRBD1 | TRBV4-1 | TGCGCCAGCAGCCAAGGTCAGGGGGCTGCTGAAGCTTTCTTT | CASSQGQGAAEAFF
. | TRBJ2-5 | TRBD2 | TRBV4-1 | TGCGCCAGCAGCCAAAGGGGGACCAGCGGGGGAGAGACCCAGTACTTC | CASSQRGTSGGETQYF
. | TRBJ2-5 | . | TRBV7-6 | TGTGCCAGCAGCGTTAGCTTGGGAGAGACCCAGTACTTC | CASSVSLGETQYF
. | TRBJ1-4 | TRBD1 | TRBV6-1 | TGTGCCAGCAGTGACCCCGGGACAGGGGATGAAAAACTGTTTTTT | CASSDPGTGDEKLFF